A single sample gave rise to the 13 T cell receptor beta chains below, sequenced in a study of blood T cell repertoires in COVID-19. Only in-frame clones appear in the TCRdb table, and some are missing; sequencing was by immunoSEQ multiplex PCR. The repertoire holds about 300,000 clones, with 89% as singletons. Specimen: peripheral blood. The source of these receptors is a young woman with COVID-19, enrolled during active disease.

J is TRBJ1-4 and V is TRBV7-2; no clear D. Trimming removed 4 bases at V and 5 bases at J, with 8 bases between. CDR1 and CDR2 from the germline V gene are SGHTA and FQGNSA. This CDR3 region has 13 residues. CDR3 coding DNA: TGTGCCAGCAGCTGGGCCGAAAATGAAAAACTGTTTTTT. Translating gives CASSWAENEKLFF.

The chain couples TRBV5-1 to TRBJ2-5; 7 nucleotides agree with TRBD1. CDR1 is SGHRS and CDR2 is YFSETQ in the germline V gene. The length of the CDR3 is 15 residues. Unmatched junction bases numbered 6, after V lost 0 bases and J lost 4 bases. The CDR3 reads CASSLGQGDIETQYF. The CDR3 DNA reads as TGCGCCAGCAGCTTGGGTCAGGGGGACATAGAGACCCAGTACTTC.

This rearrangement joins TRBV3-1 (or the pseudogene TRBV3-2) to TRBJ2-3; 12 positions match TRBD2. With 5 bases clipped from V and 0 bases from J, the junction kept 9 bases outside the gene matches. Germline loops: CDR1 LGHDT, CDR2 YNNKEL (reference sequence). CDR3 length equals 18 residues. The CDR3: CASSSRLAGASSTDTQYF. The CDR3 DNA sequence: TGTGCCAGCAGCTCCAGACTAGCGGGGGCCTCAAGCACAGATACGCAGTATTTT.

The rearrangement links TRBV10-3 to TRBJ2-2; 12 bases are shared with TRBD1. Looked up from germline, CDR1 is ENHRY and CDR2 is SYGVKD. The CDR3 has 17 residues. The ends lost 6 bases at V and 5 bases at J; junction bases unmatched: 10. The CDR3 loop reads CAISSGTGGLRTGELFF. The CDR3 DNA reads TGTGCCATCAGCTCCGGGACAGGGGGCCTTAGAACCGGGGAGCTGTTTTTT.

The rearrangement uses TRBV19 and TRBJ1-1; possibly TRBD1 for D (6 bases). This CDR3 has 11 residues. Trimming took off 1 base at V and 10 bases at J, with 7 bases between the two ends. Germline loops: CDR1 LNHDA, CDR2 SQIVND (reference sequence). CDR3 nucleotide sequence: TGTGCCAGTAGTATAGCAGGGGTAGCTTTCTTT. Its translation is CASSIAGVAFF.

J is TRBJ2-3 and V is TRBV27; 7 nucleotides line up with TRBD2. V trimming: 5 bases; J trimming: 5 bases; junction bases outside the gene matches: 7. CDR3 length equals 14 residues. Germline assignment: CDR1 MNHEY and CDR2 SMNVEV (reference sequence). Here the CDR3 reads CASSPGLDRDTQYF. CDR3 nucleotides: TGTGCCAGCAGTCCTGGACTAGATAGAGATACGCAGTATTTT.

This chain joins TRBV15 and TRBJ1-6; D unresolved. The V end lost 1 base, the J end lost 10 bases, and 11 bases lay between the germline ends. This CDR3 has 14 residues. CDR1 is LNHNV, CDR2 YYDKDF, per germline (reference sequence). CDR3 protein: CATSRAMGESPLHF. CDR3 in DNA: TGTGCCACCAGCAGAGCGATGGGAGAATCACCCCTCCACTTT.

The chain joins TRBV7-3 to TRBJ2-1, with TRBD2 identical over 10 bases. The trim removed 3 bases at V and 4 bases at J, leaving 6 bases unmatched. In germline, CDR1 is SGHTA, CDR2 FQGTGA. The CDR3 is 16 amino acids. CDR3 sequence reads: CASSFLAGASYNEQFF. CDR3 coding DNA: TGTGCCAGCAGCTTCCTAGCGGGGGCTTCGTACAATGAGCAGTTCTTC.

This chain links TRBV19 with TRBJ1-1; D is perhaps TRBD1 (5 bases). Trimming shortened V by 5 bases and J by 4 bases, and 17 bases separated the two germline ends. This CDR3 has 15 amino acids. From germline, CDR1 is LNHDA and CDR2 SQIVND (reference sequence). CDR3 DNA sequence: TGTGCCAGTAGTCAAGGGCCCGCGGGGGGCACTGAAGCTTTCTTT. Translated, it gives CASSQGPAGGTEAFF.

The chain couples TRBV2 to TRBJ2-3; 11 bases are a match to TRBD2. Germline assignment: CDR1 SNHLY and CDR2 FYNNEI. V lost 6 bases, J lost 14 bases, and 16 bases stayed unmatched. The CDR3 has 15 residues. The CDR3, as DNA: TGTGCCAGCAGCGAAAACACTAGCGGGGGCCCGCTGTCGTATTTT. This codes for CASSENTSGGPLSYF.

V gene TRBV19 combines with J gene TRBJ2-7; D is possibly TRBD1 (5 bases). Trimming pared 6 bases from V and 4 bases from J, leaving 10 bases between. From germline, CDR1 is LNHDA and CDR2 SQIVND (reference sequence). This CDR3 contains 12 residues. CDR3 nucleotide sequence: TGTGCCAGTAGGGACAAGACTTACGAGCAGTACTTC. Protein sequence: CASRDKTYEQYF.

The chain recombines TRBV7-9 with TRBJ1-1; D unclear. The CDR3 covers 13 residues. With 7 bases removed from V and 4 bases from J, the gap between germline ends came to 13 bases. The germline gives CDR1 SEHNR, CDR2 FQNEAQ (reference sequence). As DNA, the CDR3 is TGTGCCAGCATCTCGGTTGAGGGCACTGAAGCTTTCTTT. Its translation: CASISVEGTEAFF. Filled out from reference TRBV7-9 and TRBJ1-1, the complete variable domain reads DTGVSQNPRHKITKRGQNVTFRCDPISEHNRLYWYRQTLGQGPEFLTYFQNEAQLEKSRLLSDRFSAERPKGSFSTLEIQRTEQGDSAMYLCASISVEGTEAFFGQGTRLTVV.

V gene TRBV4-2 combines with J gene TRBJ2-5; 11 bases are shared with TRBD2. CDR1 LGHNA and CDR2 YNFKEQ come from the germline V gene. The length of the CDR3 is 17 residues. The J segment lost 4 bases and the V segment lost 0 bases, leaving 7 bases of the junction unmatched. The CDR3 loop reads CASSQDGASGGSETQYF. CDR3 coding DNA: TGTGCCAGCAGCCAAGATGGGGCTAGCGGGGGGTCAGAGACCCAGTACTTC.